This TCR beta chain was documented in a study of blood T cells in healthy people across ages. In germline, CDR1 is SGHRS, CDR2 YFSETQ. The CDR3 extends over 15 amino acids. The V end was cut by 1 base, the J end by 1 base, with 11 bases between. This clonotype was counted ten times or more. Then a second PCR, running roughly 6 to 12 cycles, was carried out with a sample-barcoded 5' primer and a J-beta primer mix. TCRdb analysed the 5' RACE reads with MiXCR anew, one entry per CDR3 protein. The sample carries 900,000 to 950,000 distinct CDR3 sequences, about 29% recorded once. These same data were also listed under a study on T cells of mothers and their children.

Sequencing was performed on blood. The rearrangement uses TRBV5-1 and TRBJ1-1; a weak D match, TRBD1 (5 bases). This TCR derives from a woman aged 40 to 50 in good health. For the CDR3, the DNA is TGCGCCAGCAGCTTGTTTGGGGGGGAGAACACTGAAGCTTTCTTT. Translated, it gives CASSLFGGENTEAFF.